This record looks at one T cell receptor beta chain sequence and its context. The target of this receptor is not known. Base qualities are not provided; no much larger clone lies one nucleotide away. The germline V gene sets CDR1 to LGHNT and CDR2 to FRNRAP. Its CDR3 holds 14 amino acids, cysteine through phenylalanine. The only DNA kept is the CDR3, 42 bases in frame from the first base. TCR beta CDR3 regions were sequenced from DNA using the immunoSEQ Assay. The paper's data handling went like this. T cell density was computed as TCR beta template counts normalized to usable DNA estimated by amplifying housekeeping genes. The preseqR package was used to estimate richness by extrapolating to 400,000 templates for PBMC samples and to 120,000 templates for tissue samples. Clonality was taken to be one minus Pielou's evenness. To identify tissue-enriched TCRs, differential abundance testing was run on productive amino-acid clonotypes with a minimum total count of 5 and an alpha of 0.1. The Jaccard Index and the Morisita Overlap Index were used to measure repertoire overlap between compartments. GLIPH grouped TCR beta CDR3s together with public tetramer-defined viral CDR3s, and a viral motif had to include at least three viral sequences and show V-gene enrichment. The source is immuneACCESS, and TCRdb retained only in-frame sequences with V and J called. Part of the clones is not carried over; for the studies checked, unresolved V genes explain less than half of this, and the remainder is unexplained. From that table come the V and J calls and clone size; the DNA was used to work out D and trimming. In this sample the table shows almost 3,000 clones, 20% to 30% of which occur a single time. The top ten hold 15% of the sample.

The source of the sample is a study of T cells in localized non-small cell lung cancer (dated by TCRdb to about 2020). Regarding the study in general: Comparing tumors with uninvolved tumor-adjacent lungs, the study looked at the T cell repertoires of approximately 250 patients with early-stage NSCLC. All 240 or so NSCLC patients in the cohort were treatment-naive and had localized lung tumors that were resected. Of the NSCLC patients, approximately 130 were male and approximately 97 were female, and the mean age was approximately 64 years. The study at large found these results: The highest T cell clonality was observed in uninvolved tumor-adjacent lung, where clonality exceeded that of tumor, suggesting that antigenic responses were more focused in uninvolved tumor-adjacent lung. A median of roughly 60 of the top 100 tumor clones turned up in the paired uninvolved adjacent lung, and 25 to 35 of those clones also ranked among the top 100 of that same adjacent lung. Higher blood T cell density associated with longer overall survival, while higher adjacent-lung clonality associated with shorter survival. Because multi-region tumor sequencing was not performed, intratumor heterogeneity could not be ruled out. Because of the exploratory design, TCR variables were selected using unadjusted p-values without false-discovery rate correction.

At diagnosis, peripheral blood, uninvolved tumor-adjacent lung and tumor were collected and stored as a combination of fresh-frozen and FFPE material. This sequence uses TRBV12-5 and TRBJ1-1; the D segment cannot be called with confidence. This material consisted of lung tumor tissue, taken before any cancer treatment. The TCR sequence derives from a man between 40 and 69 years old with stage III lung adenocarcinoma. The nucleotides read TGTGCCAGCATCTTGGGCTTTAGGGTCACTGAAGCTTTCTTT. The encoded protein is CASILGFRVTEAFF.